The 6 T cell receptor beta chains below were found in one sample sequenced in a study of shared clonotypes between healthy human individuals. Assay: immunoSEQ multiplex PCR; the TCRdb copy retains only in-frame clones and omits some. The sample contains approximately 620,000 clones, around 97% of which appear only once. The sample comprised naive CD4+ T cells sorted from blood. The subset denotes: CD45RA+ positively selected. The receptors come from a woman in her thirties in good health.

V gene TRBV7-8 combines with J gene TRBJ1-1; TRBD1 is a possible D gene (6 bases). The CDR3 covers 16 residues. V was clipped by 0 bases and J by 0 bases, with 11 bases between them. CDR1 SGHVS and CDR2 FQNEAQ come from the germline V gene. The CDR3 region is CASSLASRDMNTEAFF. As DNA, the CDR3 is TGTGCCAGCAGCTTAGCATCCCGGGACATGAACACTGAAGCTTTCTTT.

The rearrangement joins TRBV11-2 to TRBJ2-3, with D perhaps TRBD2 (5 bases). The germline gives CDR1 SGHAT, CDR2 FQNNGV. Trimming shortened V by 5 bases and J by 2 bases, and 14 bases separated the two germline ends. The CDR3 is 15 amino acids. The CDR3 DNA sequence: TGTGCCAGCAGCCCCGACTACCTGGTCACAGATACGCAGTATTTT. Translating it yields CASSPDYLVTDTQYF.

The table lists this clone with a count of one. The gene calls are TRBV14 and TRBJ2-3; D gene uncertain. In germline, CDR1 is SGHDN, CDR2 FVKESK. The length of the CDR3 is 14 residues. Trimming cost V 0 bases and J 4 bases, with 8 bases left between them. In nucleotides, the CDR3 is TGTGCCAGCAGCCAAGATCTTTGGGCAGATACGCAGTATTTT. Amino acid sequence: CASSQDLWADTQYF.

The chain has TRBV27 and TRBJ1-5, with a possible D match to TRBD1 (6 bases). The CDR3 is 16 amino acids. Germline V gene sequence: CDR1 MNHEY, CDR2 SMNVEV (reference sequence). With 0 bases removed from V and 0 bases from J, the gap between germline ends came to 9 bases. CDR3 sequence reads: CASSLSGRGSNQPQHF. The CDR3 DNA is TGTGCCAGCAGTTTATCGGGCAGGGGTAGCAATCAGCCCCAGCATTTT.

CDR3 DNA: TGCAGCGTTGAAGGCACAGGGGGCACTGAAGCTTTCTTT. Residues: CSVEGTGGTEAFF. This chain connects TRBV29-1 to TRBJ1-1; 8 nucleotides agree with TRBD1. CDR3 size: 13 residues. V dropped 1 base and J dropped 4; count of bases not matched to a gene: 2. Germline V lookup: CDR1 SQVTM, CDR2 ANQGSEA.

The rearrangement uses TRBV6-1 and TRBJ1-2; no definite D call. V was clipped by 1 base and J by 2 bases, with 8 bases between them. CDR1 is MNHNS, CDR2 SASEGT, per germline. The CDR3 sequence is 14 residues long. CDR3 in amino acids: CASSEGGRNYGYTF. DNA of the CDR3: TGTGCCAGCAGTGAAGGTGGGAGGAACTATGGCTACACCTTC.